This TCR beta chain emerged from a study of blood T cell repertoires in COVID-19 (dated by TCRdb to about 2020). Some background on the complete study: Samples covering the acute and convalescent phases of COVID-19 were provided by collaborators in the United States, Italy and Spain. The material from the prospective study consisted of cDNA or gDNA derived from T cells, B-cell-depleted T cells, or PBMCs. A freely available public database, intended as a resource for researchers studying the immune response to SARS-CoV-2, is where the repertoires were released. Nearly every sample came with metadata listing a de-identified subject ID, COVID-19 status, age in years and sex. Deeply sampled blood TCRbeta repertoires from subjects exposed to, actively infected with, or recovered from COVID-19 were included in the dataset. Where HLA class I and class II types were available, the types were taken from metadata supplied by the sample provider, not from assay-based typing. Samples were obtained from the ongoing ImmuneRACE study (first 160 participants) and from approximately 1,200 subjects provided by 6 global collaborators. What the study reported, not specific to this receptor: The amount of clinical and demographic metadata varied by source and participant and was provided uncurated.

In the prospective study, participants were roughly 18 to 95 years old, resided in about two dozen geographic areas of the United States, and were enrolled through a virtual design. To assign participants to cohorts, the prospective study relied on clinical history that participants themselves reported in a screening survey and a study questionnaire. ImmuneRACE Cohort 3 recovered participants were defined by two consecutive negative NP/OP PCR tests, healthcare professional clearance, or symptom resolution. Mobile phlebotomists in the prospective study collected whole blood, serum and a nasopharyngeal or oropharyngeal swab from every participant. Over an approximately 2-month period, participants in the prospective study had the option of providing additional blood draws and questionnaires. Blood samples from the prospective study were shipped frozen or at room temperature prior to DNA extraction.

The table lists this clone with a few counts. Its antigen remains unidentified. Per-base quality was not reported, and no clone a single base away is much larger than it. TCRbeta CDR3 regions were amplified from genomic DNA by means of the immunoSEQ Assay, a bias-controlled multiplex PCR. The study's own analysis went as follows. The number of nucleated cells in each sample was estimated from the amplification of reference gene primers within the assay. To quantify the absolute abundance of each unique TCRbeta CDR3 rearrangement, sequence reads were collapsed and filtered. For each sample, productive Simpson clonality was calculated by taking the square root of Simpson's diversity index across productive rearrangements. TCRdb took this table from immuneACCESS and kept in-frame rearrangements with V and J called. Such tables lack part of the clones; where checked against another copy, unresolved V genes explain under half of the gap, and the rest is unexplained. V, J and clone size are taken as reported in that table, and D and trimming were inferred from the DNA itself. The sample table lists about 380,000 clones, over 75% of them with a count of one. Of the sample, about 1.5% is held by the ten largest clones.

The germline V gene sets CDR1 to SGHTA and CDR2 to FQGNSA. The CDR3 spans 16 residues, from the cysteine through the phenylalanine. The retained sequence is limited to the CDR3, 48 bases, with the frame set at the first base. The V and J ends are trimmed by 5 bases and 0 bases, leaving 13 bases between them. The receptor was isolated from a man aged 25-40 years who had recovered from COVID-19. The chain was built from TRBV7-2 and TRBJ2-2; perhaps TRBD2 is the D gene, with 5 bases matching. Source material: PBMCs or T cells enriched from blood (not recorded which). The nucleotide sequence is given as TGTGCCAGCAGCCCGCCCCCCGGGACGAACACCGGGGAGCTGTTTTTT. Its protein is CASSPPPGTNTGELFF. Full variable domain (CDR3 extended with the reference TRBV7-2 and TRBJ2-2 proteins): GAGVSQSPSNKVTEKGKDVELRCDPISGHTALYWYRQSLGQGLEFLIYFQGNSAPDKSGLPSDRFSAERTGGSVSTLTIQRTQQEDSAVYLCASSPPPGTNTGELFFGEGSRLTVL.